Here is one T cell receptor (beta chain) with its context. The data belong to a study of blood T cell repertoires in COVID-19. The wider study: COVID-19 samples, acute and convalescent, were from the United States, Italy and Spain. In each case, the material was cDNA or gDNA derived from T cells, B-cell-depleted T cells, or PBMCs.

The authors' processing: Estimates of nucleated cell counts were drawn from the amplification of reference gene primers. Profiling relied on immunoSEQ multiplex PCR, and the TCRdb table lists in-frame clones only, not all of them. The DNA was the basis for D and trimming; V, J and clone size are from that table. The table shows about 140,000 clones, with more than 75% occurring only once. Germline trimming cut 6 bases from V and 4 bases from J; bases unmatched to any gene: 11. CDR1 and CDR2 from the germline V gene are SEHNR and FQNEAQ (reference sequence). The CDR3 is made up of 15 amino acids. The sequence derives from a man over 45 with active COVID-19. The specimen was peripheral blood. The gene calls are TRBV7-9 and TRBJ1-1; 7 bases agree with TRBD1. CDR3 bases: TGTGCCAGCAGGCCACTGACAGGGTTGCTCACTGAAGCTTTCTTT. This translates into CASRPLTGLLTEAFF. The variable domain in full, completed from reference TRBV7-9 and TRBJ1-1, reads DTGVSQNPRHKITKRGQNVTFRCDPISEHNRLYWYRQTLGQGPEFLTYFQNEAQLEKSRLLSDRFSAERPKGSFSTLEIQRTEQGDSAMYLCASRPLTGLLTEAFFGQGTRLTVV.